A single sample is the source of the 15 T cell receptor beta chains below, sequenced in a study of shared clonotypes between healthy human individuals. Assay used: immunoSEQ multiplex PCR; TCRdb lists only in-frame clones, some missing. The sample lists 2,500,000 or so clones, more than 90% occurring once. The specimen was naive CD4+ T cells sorted from blood. As to subset: CD45RA+ positively selected. The receptors originated from a man aged 18 to 29 in good health.

This chain uses TRBV28 with TRBJ2-7; D remains unclear. Germline V gene lookup returns CDR1 MDHEN and CDR2 SYDVKM. Trimming cost V 3 bases and J 2 bases, with 8 bases left between them. The CDR3 length is 13 residues. The CDR3 loop reads CASSLLAAYEQYF. The CDR3 nucleotides are TGTGCCAGCAGTTTGTTGGCCGCCTACGAGCAGTACTTC.

The genes are TRBV5-5 and TRBJ1-2; D may be TRBD1 (5 bases). The CDR3 contains 13 residues. CDR1 is SGHKS and CDR2 is YYEKEE in the germline V gene (reference sequence). Trimming stripped 6 bases from V and 4 bases from J, with 13 bases between. The CDR3 DNA is TGTGCCAGCACCTTAGGGGTTAGCTATGGCTACACCTTC. Translating gives CASTLGVSYGYTF.

The chain recombines TRBV5-1 with TRBJ1-6; 7 bases are a match to TRBD1. Per the germline V gene, CDR1 is SGHRS and CDR2 is YFSETQ. Unmatched junction bases numbered 9, after V lost 0 bases and J lost 0 bases. The CDR3 is made up of 19 amino acids. CDR3 sequence (DNA): TGCGCCAGCAGCTTGGGACCCGGGACAGAGAACTCCTATAATTCACCCCTCCACTTT. It encodes CASSLGPGTENSYNSPLHF. The variable domain in full, completed from reference TRBV5-1 and TRBJ1-6, reads KAGVTQTPRYLIKTRGQQVTLSCSPISGHRSVSWYQQTPGQGLQFLFEYFSETQRNKGNFPGRFSGRQFSNSRSEMNVSTLELGDSALYLCASSLGPGTENSYNSPLHFGNGTRLTVT.

The rearrangement uses TRBV2 and TRBJ2-7; 9 nucleotides match TRBD1. Germline V gene data show CDR1 as SNHLY and CDR2 as FYNNEI. The CDR3 extends over 14 amino acids. V shed 6 bases, J shed 5 bases, and the junction held 8 bases outside the gene matches. As DNA, the CDR3 is TGTGCCAGCAGGGGGAGGACAGGGGCCCACGAGCAGTACTTC. Translated: CASRGRTGAHEQYF. The full variable domain, in which reference TRBV2 and TRBJ2-7 provide the parts outside the CDR3, is EPEVTQTPSHQVTQMGQEVILRCVPISNHLYFYWYRQILGQKVEFLVSFYNNEISEKSEIFDDQFSVERPDGSNFTLKIRSTKLEDSAMYFCASRGRTGAHEQYFGPGTRLTVT.

This rearrangement joins TRBV11-3 to TRBJ2-2; no reliable D call. Germline V gene lookup returns CDR1 SGHNT and CDR2 YENEEA. CDR3 length equals 16 residues. The V gene lost 5 bases and the J gene lost 0 bases, with 13 bases spanning the gap. In DNA, the CDR3 is TGTGCCAGCAGCCAATGGGCAGACTCGAACACCGGGGAGCTGTTTTTT. Translated, it gives CASSQWADSNTGELFF. The full variable domain, its missing parts supplied by reference TRBV11-3 and TRBJ2-2, is EAGVVQSPRYKIIEKKQPVAFWCNPISGHNTLYWYLQNLGQGPELLIRYENEEAVDDSQLPKDRFSAERLKGVDSTLKIQPAELGDSAVYLCASSQWADSNTGELFFGEGSRLTVL.

The DNA of the CDR3 is TGTGCCAGCAGTTTATGGGACGAGCAGTACTTC. It codes for CASSLWDEQYF. The chain has TRBV28 and TRBJ2-7, with unresolved D. Germline assignment: CDR1 MDHEN and CDR2 SYDVKM. Trimming cost V 0 bases and J 5 bases, with 2 bases left between them. The length of the CDR3 is 11 residues.

With regard to this clone: Other nucleotide sequences from this sample produce the same CDR3. The V gene is TRBV30, the J gene TRBJ2-7; 7 bases line up with TRBD1. Germline assignment: CDR1 GTSNPN and CDR2 SVGIG (reference sequence). There are 14 residues in the CDR3. After removal of 0 bases from V and 3 bases from J, the junction contained 5 bases not matched to a gene. CDR3 protein: CAWSVGTVSYEQYF. DNA for the CDR3: TGTGCCTGGAGTGTAGGGACAGTGAGCTACGAGCAGTACTTC.

The J gene is TRBJ2-4, the V gene TRBV27; TRBD2 might be the D (5 bases). The CDR3 consists of 14 residues. Germline CDR1 MNHEY, CDR2 SMNVEV (reference sequence). The germline V and J ends were trimmed by 5 bases and 7 bases, with 15 bases remaining between them. The CDR3, as DNA: TGTGCCAGCAGTCCTCGACGGGATCATAACATTCAGTACTTC. Translating it yields CASSPRRDHNIQYF.

This clone was recorded only once. The CDR3 nucleotides read TGTGCCAGCAGCGTGGGCGGGGGTGGCTTAGAGACCCAGTACTTC. Protein product: CASSVGGGGLETQYF. This sequence joins TRBV9 and TRBJ2-5, with TRBD2 matching over 7 bases. Trimming took 2 bases from V and 4 from J; bases not matched to a gene: 8. The V gene's germline CDR1 is SGDLS and CDR2 YYNGEE. There are 15 residues in the CDR3.

V is TRBV19 and J is TRBJ2-3; 7 bases match TRBD2. The CDR3 totals 16 residues. Germline CDR1 reads LNHDA; CDR2 reads SQIVND (reference sequence). With 9 bases clipped from V and 0 bases from J, the junction kept 12 bases outside the gene matches. The CDR3 nucleotides read TGTGCCAGCCCGCCGGCGGGGGAACAGAGCACAGATACGCAGTATTTT. This codes for CASPPAGEQSTDTQYF.

The chain has TRBV4-1 and TRBJ2-5; D possibly matches TRBD1 or TRBD2 (5 bases each). The V gene lost 1 base and the J gene lost 5 bases, with 17 bases spanning the gap. Germline assignment: CDR1 MGHRA and CDR2 YSYEKL. The length of the CDR3 is 16 residues. The CDR3 sequence is CASSQALAQDWETQYF. The CDR3 coding sequence is TGCGCCAGCAGCCAAGCTCTAGCACAGGATTGGGAGACCCAGTACTTC.

This rearrangement joins TRBV18 to TRBJ1-2; 12 bases are a match to TRBD1. Germline V gene data show CDR1 as KGHSH and CDR2 as LQKENI. Trimming removed 2 bases from V and 4 bases from J; junction bases left unmatched: 20. This CDR3 has 21 amino acids. The CDR3 protein is CASSPYYSGGTGGSDSYGYTF. CDR3 in DNA: TGTGCCAGCTCACCATATTATTCCGGCGGGACAGGGGGCTCTGATAGCTATGGCTACACCTTC.

The V call is TRBV5-4, the J call TRBJ2-7; TRBD2 agrees at 7 bases. CDR1 is SGHNT and CDR2 is YYREEE in the germline V gene (reference sequence). V lost 1 base, J lost 3 bases, and 10 bases stayed unmatched. This CDR3 spans 16 amino acids. The CDR3 DNA follows: TGTGCCAGCAGCTTGCGGTCTGGCGGGAGTATCTACGAGCAGTACTTC. As protein: CASSLRSGGSIYEQYF.

This clone showed up just a few times. Within the sample, other DNA sequences also encode this same CDR3. The CDR3 DNA sequence: TGTGCCTGGAGTCTGTCCTACGAGCAGTACTTC. It codes for CAWSLSYEQYF. V usage is TRBV30 and J usage is TRBJ2-7, with unresolved D. The V and J ends lost 2 bases and 1 base respectively, with 3 bases between them. The germline V gene encodes CDR1 GTSNPN and CDR2 SVGIG (reference sequence). This CDR3 is 11 amino acids long.

The rearrangement links TRBV7-9 to TRBJ2-4; TRBD2 matches 11 bases. The CDR3 is 18 residues long. Germline assignment: CDR1 SEHNR and CDR2 FQNEAQ (reference sequence). J was trimmed by 4 bases and V by 0 bases; bases with no gene match: 8. The CDR3 spells CASSLATPGLAAKNIQYF. In DNA form, the CDR3 reads TGTGCCAGCAGCTTAGCGACCCCGGGACTAGCGGCGAAAAACATTCAGTACTTC.